This passage covers 29 T cell receptor beta chains from one sample sequenced in a study of naive and memory T cell subsets. Both TRBC1 and TRBC2 were covered by a beta constant-region primer of two equimolar oligonucleotides. The ligated cDNA underwent four PCR rounds using SP2 and nested alpha and beta constant-region primers. MiXCR was run by TCRdb on the UMI-ligation and nested PCR reads, yielding one entry per CDR3 protein. The sample holds some 110,000 distinct CDR3 sequences, around 35% seen once. Material: central memory CD4+ T cells from blood. The receptors come from a human donor in good health.

The chain links TRBV6-5 to TRBJ2-1, with D unresolved. Trimming pared 7 bases from V and 0 bases from J, leaving 13 bases between. Germline assignment: CDR1 MNHEY and CDR2 SVGAGI. The length of the CDR3 is 15 residues. CDR3 sequence reads: CASTYDPSSYNEQFF. The CDR3 DNA reads TGTGCCAGCACCTACGACCCCAGCTCCTACAATGAGCAGTTCTTC.

This clonotype showed up many times. The chain carries TRBV5-5 and TRBJ2-2, with D unresolved. The V gene's germline CDR1 is SGHKS and CDR2 YYEKEE (reference sequence). CDR3 length: 14 residues. Trimming removed 4 bases from V and 7 bases from J, with 14 bases in between. CDR3 amino acids: CASSLLAADGELFF. CDR3 bases: TGTGCCAGCAGCCTATTGGCGGCTGACGGGGAGCTGTTTTTT.

CDR3 nucleotide sequence: TGCAGTGCTAGATTGGCGGGGTCCACTGAAGCTTTCTTT. This sequence encodes CSARLAGSTEAFF. V gene TRBV20-1 combines with J gene TRBJ1-1; no firm D call. Trimming took 2 bases from V and 4 from J, leaving 11 bases between them. CDR1 is DFQATT and CDR2 is SNEGSKA in the germline V gene (reference sequence). The CDR3 has 13 amino acids.

This chain links TRBV20-1 with TRBJ2-3, with 7 bases lining up with TRBD2. This CDR3 spans 16 amino acids. Germline CDR1 reads DFQATT; CDR2 reads SNEGSKA (reference sequence). V lost 3 bases, J lost 0 bases, and 9 bases stayed unmatched. CDR3 DNA sequence: TGCAGTGCTAGTCCCCTAGGTAGCGGGAGCACAGATACGCAGTATTTT. It is translated as CSASPLGSGSTDTQYF.

The chain combines TRBV7-2 with TRBJ2-1; D is uncertain. Trimming stripped 1 base from V and 8 bases from J, with 15 bases between. The CDR3 runs to 15 residues. CDR1 is SGHTA and CDR2 is FQGNSA in the germline V gene. The CDR3 reads CASSLGGPRRDEQFF. The CDR3 DNA reads as TGTGCCAGCAGCTTAGGTGGGCCGCGACGGGATGAGCAGTTCTTC.

This clonotype has only a few counts. This sequence joins TRBV28 and TRBJ1-1; the D is unclear. Germline CDR1 reads MDHEN; CDR2 reads SYDVKM. CDR3 size: 13 residues. Between the trimmed V and J ends, which lost 4 bases and 0 bases, there was a span of 6 bases. The CDR3 DNA reads as TGTGCCAGCAGTTATACGGTGAACACTGAAGCTTTCTTT. It specifies CASSYTVNTEAFF.

The chain links TRBV16 to TRBJ1-5; 7 nucleotides agree with TRBD1. Germline lookup yields CDR1 KGHSY and CDR2 FQNENV. The CDR3 covers 15 residues. The V and J ends lost 2 bases and 3 bases, in that order; junction bases with no gene match: 4. CDR3 coding DNA: TGTGCCAGCAGCCAAGCAGGGACAGCCAATCAGCCCCAGCATTTT. The encoded protein is CASSQAGTANQPQHF.

This clonotype showed up just a few times. The chain links TRBV29-1 to TRBJ2-3; no clear D gene. The CDR3 is 16 amino acids. CDR1 is SQVTM, CDR2 ANQGSEA, per germline. V shed 4 bases and J shed 0 bases, with 17 bases lying between them. CDR3 protein: CSVGQSSQRSTDTQYF. CDR3 bases: TGCAGCGTTGGACAATCATCGCAAAGAAGCACAGATACGCAGTATTTT.

To note about this clonotype: A read error may produce the germline difference seen at one junction end. This chain connects TRBV7-2 to TRBJ2-7; the D gene is possibly TRBD2 (6 bases). The germline gives CDR1 SGHTA, CDR2 FQGNSA. The CDR3 extends over 13 amino acids. Here the CDR3 DNA reads TGTGCCAGCACCTTAGGACGGGAGTACGAGCAGTACTTC. Translated, it gives CASTLGREYEQYF.

This clonotype has a handful of counts. The V and J genes are TRBV30 and TRBJ2-5; a possible D gene is TRBD1 (6 bases). The V end lost 0 bases, the J end lost 4 bases, and 12 bases lay between the germline ends. The CDR3 contains 14 residues. The germline V gene has CDR1 GTSNPN and CDR2 SVGIG (reference sequence). This CDR3 is CAWSVTGTRETQYF. The CDR3 DNA is TGTGCCTGGAGTGTAACAGGGACGCGAGAGACCCAGTACTTC.

The rearrangement links TRBV5-1 to TRBJ1-5, with D possibly being TRBD1 (5 bases). V lost 0 bases to trimming and J lost 6 bases, with 13 bases between them. Germline values: CDR1 SGHRS, CDR2 YFSETQ. This CDR3 region has 15 residues. The CDR3 sequence is CASSLDPGGTQPQHF. In DNA form, the CDR3 reads TGCGCCAGCAGCTTGGATCCGGGAGGGACTCAGCCCCAGCATTTT.

V usage is TRBV6-5 and J usage is TRBJ1-1; D is perhaps TRBD1 (6 bases). Germline values: CDR1 MNHEY, CDR2 SVGAGI. The CDR3 runs to 13 residues. Trimming took off 6 bases at V and 4 bases at J, with 12 bases between the two ends. CDR3 nucleotides: TGTGCCAGCAGGGGGGCAAGGTTCACTGAAGCTTTCTTT. It is translated as CASRGARFTEAFF.

The V gene is TRBV5-1, the J gene TRBJ2-6; tentative D call: TRBD2 (5 bases). V lost 4 bases to trimming and J lost 1 base, with 9 bases between them. This CDR3 has 15 amino acids. The germline V gene encodes CDR1 SGHRS and CDR2 YFSETQ. The CDR3 loop is CASSPTKSGANVLTF. The DNA of the CDR3 is TGCGCCAGCAGCCCGACTAAATCTGGGGCCAACGTCCTGACTTTC.

This clonotype was detected once. The chain uses TRBV27 and TRBJ1-1; tentatively, D is TRBD1 (6 bases). The V gene's germline CDR1 is MNHEY and CDR2 SMNVEV (reference sequence). The V end was cut by 0 bases, the J end by 3 bases, with 14 bases between. CDR3 length: 16 amino acids. CDR3 sequence: CASSLSPTGAYTEAFF. The CDR3 bases are TGTGCCAGCAGTTTATCCCCGACAGGCGCCTACACTGAAGCTTTCTTT.

J is TRBJ2-7 and V is TRBV20-1; D is undetermined. The CDR3 is 13 amino acids. Germline V CDR1 and CDR2: DFQATT, SNEGSKA (reference sequence). The V end was cut by 6 bases, the J end by 3 bases, with 15 bases between. CDR3 sequence: CSAHPLLGYEQYF. As DNA, the CDR3 is TGCAGTGCCCACCCTCTGTTGGGCTACGAGCAGTACTTC.

V and J are TRBV5-1 and TRBJ1-2; D is possibly TRBD1 (6 bases). The germline CDR1 and CDR2 sequences are SGHRS and YFSETQ. V was pared by 6 bases and J by 4 bases, with 16 bases between. The length of the CDR3 is 14 residues. For the CDR3, the DNA is TGCGCCAGCACCCGGGACACAGGAGCCTATGGCTACACCTTC. This gives the protein CASTRDTGAYGYTF.

This clonotype was observed a single time. This sequence joins TRBV5-6 and TRBJ1-1; no definite D call. Trimming took off 1 base at V and 0 bases at J, with 10 bases between the two ends. Per germline, CDR1 SGHDT and CDR2 YYEEEE. This CDR3 spans 15 amino acids. The CDR3 bases are TGTGCCAGCAGCTTGCGGGTCGGGATGAACACTGAAGCTTTCTTT. Its translation: CASSLRVGMNTEAFF.

This chain uses TRBV30 with TRBJ2-1; 8 bases align to TRBD2. CDR1 is GTSNPN and CDR2 is SVGIG in the germline V gene (reference sequence). Trimming cost V 2 bases and J 4 bases; bases outside gene matches: 7. CDR3 length: 15 amino acids. The DNA for the CDR3 is TGTGCCTGGAGTCAGGGCCAGCGGGGGTACAATGAGCAGTTCTTC. Translated, it gives CAWSQGQRGYNEQFF.

This clonotype was detected ten times or more. The chain has TRBV20-1 and TRBJ1-2; D remains unclear. V lost 2 bases and J 8 bases, leaving 12 bases between the germline ends. Germline V gives CDR1 DFQATT, CDR2 SNEGSKA (reference sequence). The CDR3 length is 12 residues. CDR3 loop: CSARMEPSGYTF. The CDR3 region has the DNA TGCAGTGCTAGAATGGAACCTTCCGGCTACACCTTC.

This clonotype occurred many times. The chain carries TRBV18 and TRBJ2-3; D unclear. Per germline, CDR1 KGHSH and CDR2 LQKENI. This CDR3 region has 13 residues. Trimming stripped 5 bases from V and 7 bases from J, with 13 bases between. CDR3 residues: CASSEGRLYTQYF. The CDR3 DNA reads as TGTGCCAGCTCAGAAGGCCGATTGTATACGCAGTATTTT. The variable domain in full, with the rest retrieved from reference TRBV18 and TRBJ2-3, is NAGVMQNPRHLVRRRGQEARLRCSPMKGHSHVYWYRQLPEEGLKFMVYLQKENIIDESGMPKERFSAEFPKEGPSILRIQQVVRGDSAAYFCASSEGRLYTQYFGPGTRLTVL.

This sequence joins TRBV11-2 and TRBJ2-5, with 9 bases identical to TRBD2. Germline V gives CDR1 SGHAT, CDR2 FQNNGV. Trimming removed 5 bases from V and 4 bases from J; junction bases left unmatched: 14. CDR3 size: 17 residues. CDR3 loop: CASSQQAGGVVRETQYF. In nucleotides, the CDR3 is TGTGCCAGCAGCCAACAAGCGGGAGGAGTCGTCAGAGAGACCCAGTACTTC.

The rearrangement joins TRBV28 to TRBJ1-6; D is unclear. Germline CDR1 reads MDHEN; CDR2 reads SYDVKM. The CDR3 is made up of 13 amino acids. V gave up 5 bases and J gave up 8 bases, with 10 bases separating them. The CDR3 protein is CASSPRTYSPLHF. The CDR3 DNA sequence: TGTGCCAGCAGTCCGCGGACCTATTCACCCCTCCACTTT.

The V call is TRBV20-1, the J call TRBJ2-7; 10 positions match TRBD2. The germline V gene has CDR1 DFQATT and CDR2 SNEGSKA (reference sequence). This CDR3 has 14 amino acids. Losses at the gene ends were 3 bases for V and 2 bases for J; bases not matched to a gene: 4. CDR3 sequence (DNA): TGCAGTGCTAGGGAGAGCGGGAGGGCCTACGAGCAGTACTTC. Its translation: CSARESGRAYEQYF.

The chain has TRBV12-3 or TRBV12-4 and TRBJ2-1, with D tentatively TRBD1 or TRBD2 (7 bases each). The CDR3 has 15 amino acids. Trimming took 5 bases from V and 7 from J, leaving 18 bases between them. CDR3 protein: CASSPLGRGGNEQFF. CDR3 nucleotide sequence: TGTGCCAGCAGTCCACTCGGCAGGGGGGGAAATGAGCAGTTCTTC.

This clonotype was counted between two and nine times. This chain links TRBV3-1 with TRBJ2-7, with TRBD1 matching over 9 bases. V trimming: 4 bases; J trimming: 5 bases; junction bases outside the gene matches: 9. CDR1 is LGHDT, CDR2 YNNKEL, per germline (reference sequence). The CDR3 is made up of 15 amino acids. The DNA of the CDR3 is TGTGCCAGCAGCCTACTCCACAGGGGGCGCCACGAGCAGTACTTC. It translates to CASSLLHRGRHEQYF.

This clonotype has a handful of counts. V is TRBV30 and J is TRBJ2-1; D uncertain. The CDR3 is made up of 12 amino acids. V was clipped by 2 bases and J by 4 bases, with 6 bases between them. Germline assignment: CDR1 GTSNPN and CDR2 SVGIG (reference sequence). CDR3 DNA sequence: TGTGCCTGGAGTAGGCCGTACAATGAGCAGTTCTTC. It translates to CAWSRPYNEQFF.

Details on this clonotype: Given a much more abundant clone one base away, this may be a read error. This chain links TRBV20-1 with TRBJ2-2, with TRBD2 as a possible D gene (6 bases). The CDR3 has 14 amino acids. CDR1 and CDR2 (germline): DFQATT, SNEGSKA (reference sequence). V lost 5 bases and J 4 bases, leaving 14 bases between the germline ends. The CDR3 here is CSAGRGGFTGELFF. In DNA form, the CDR3 reads TGCAGTGCTGGGCGGGGCGGCTTCACCGGGGAGCTGTTTTTT.

The sample holds a few counts of this clonotype. The J gene is TRBJ2-6, the V gene TRBV30, with 7 bases lining up with TRBD1. The V and J ends lost 8 bases and 2 bases, in that order; junction bases with no gene match: 12. CDR3 length equals 16 residues. The V gene's germline CDR1 is GTSNPN and CDR2 SVGIG (reference sequence). The DNA of the CDR3 is TGTGCCAGCACCCCGGGACAGCTAACTGGGGCCAACGTCCTGACTTTC. Protein sequence: CASTPGQLTGANVLTF.

V is TRBV6-5 and J is TRBJ2-7, with 10 positions matching TRBD1. Germline-derived CDR1 and CDR2 are MNHEY and SVGAGI. The V segment lost 2 bases and the J segment 1 base; nucleotides outside the gene matches: 2. The CDR3 runs to 15 residues. The CDR3 is CASSYRDRGSYEQYF. The CDR3 bases are TGTGCCAGCAGTTACCGGGACAGGGGATCCTACGAGCAGTACTTC.